This T cell receptor beta chain comes out of a study of T cells in Graves' hyperthyroidism and ophthalmopathy. General study results and limits: Blood samples included most of the expanded thyroid clonotypes exceeding 0.001. With a median lead of roughly 6.8 months before onset, the model predicted ophthalmopathy.

In regard to this clonotype: Its target is unknown.

Ophthalmopathy patients showed a Clinical Activity Score of at least 3, NOSPECS grade of at least 4 and duration under 3 months. The source material, RNA transcripts, was used to amplify TCR beta CDR3 regions. An initial round of RT-PCR targeting the TCR CDR3 relied on the HTBI primer set. MiXCR was run by TCRdb on the multiplex PCR reads, yielding one entry per CDR3 protein. The sample shows approximately 58,000 distinct CDR3 sequences, around 50% of them seen only once. Germline-derived CDR1 and CDR2 are DFQATT and SNEGSKA (reference sequence). This CDR3 contains 13 residues. The germline V and J ends were trimmed by 3 bases and 6 bases, with 12 bases remaining between them.

Sample: blood. This TCR was sampled from a woman aged 30 to 39 with Graves' ophthalmopathy. J is TRBJ2-1 and V is TRBV20-1, with D uncertain. The CDR3 DNA reads TGCAGTGCTAGTAGGCTGGCCAGCAATGAGCAGTTCTTC. This encodes CSASRLASNEQFF.